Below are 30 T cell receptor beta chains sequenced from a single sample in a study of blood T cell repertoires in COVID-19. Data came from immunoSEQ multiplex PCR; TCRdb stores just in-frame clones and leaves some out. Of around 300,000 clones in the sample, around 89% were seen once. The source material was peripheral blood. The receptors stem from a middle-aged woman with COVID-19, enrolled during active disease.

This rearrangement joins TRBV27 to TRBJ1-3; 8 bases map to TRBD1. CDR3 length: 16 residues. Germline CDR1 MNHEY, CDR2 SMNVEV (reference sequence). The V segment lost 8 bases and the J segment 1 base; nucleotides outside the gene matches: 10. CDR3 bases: TGTGCCAGCGCCGACAGGGGTGGTTTTTCTGGAAACACCATATATTTT. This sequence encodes CASADRGGFSGNTIYF.

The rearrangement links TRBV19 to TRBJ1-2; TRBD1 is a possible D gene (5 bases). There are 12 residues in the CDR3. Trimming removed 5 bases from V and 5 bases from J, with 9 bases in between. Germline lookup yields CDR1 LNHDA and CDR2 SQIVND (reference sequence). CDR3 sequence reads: CASSLTEYGYTF. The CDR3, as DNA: TGTGCCAGTAGTCTGACAGAGTATGGCTACACCTTC.

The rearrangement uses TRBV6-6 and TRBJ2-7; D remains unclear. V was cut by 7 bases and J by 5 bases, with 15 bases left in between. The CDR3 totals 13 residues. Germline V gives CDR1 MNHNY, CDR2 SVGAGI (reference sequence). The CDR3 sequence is CASKFHRVDEQYF. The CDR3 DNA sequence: TGTGCCAGCAAGTTTCACCGAGTCGACGAGCAGTACTTC.

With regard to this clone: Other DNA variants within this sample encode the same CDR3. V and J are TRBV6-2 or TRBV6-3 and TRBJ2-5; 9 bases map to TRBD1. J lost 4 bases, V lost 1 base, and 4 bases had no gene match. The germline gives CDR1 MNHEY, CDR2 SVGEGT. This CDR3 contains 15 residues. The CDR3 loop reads CASSYLGQGGETQYF. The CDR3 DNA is TGTGCCAGCAGTTACTTGGGACAGGGCGGAGAGACCCAGTACTTC.

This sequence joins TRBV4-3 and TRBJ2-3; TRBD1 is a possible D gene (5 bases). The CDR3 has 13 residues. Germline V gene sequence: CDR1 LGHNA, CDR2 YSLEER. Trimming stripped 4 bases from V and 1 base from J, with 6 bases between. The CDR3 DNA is TGCGCCAGCAGCCTACAGGGCACAGATACGCAGTATTTT. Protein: CASSLQGTDTQYF.

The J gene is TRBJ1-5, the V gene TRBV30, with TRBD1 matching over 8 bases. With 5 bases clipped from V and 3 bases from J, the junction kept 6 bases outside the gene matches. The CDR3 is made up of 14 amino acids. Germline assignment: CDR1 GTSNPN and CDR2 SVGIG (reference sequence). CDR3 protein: CAWGRQGNNQPQHF. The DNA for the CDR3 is TGTGCCTGGGGCCGACAGGGGAACAATCAGCCCCAGCATTTT.

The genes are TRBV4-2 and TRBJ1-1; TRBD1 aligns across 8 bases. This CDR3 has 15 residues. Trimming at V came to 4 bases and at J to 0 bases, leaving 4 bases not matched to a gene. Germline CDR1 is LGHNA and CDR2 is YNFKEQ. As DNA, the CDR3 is TGTGCCAGCAGCCCGACAGGGGCCCTGAACACTGAAGCTTTCTTT. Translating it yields CASSPTGALNTEAFF.

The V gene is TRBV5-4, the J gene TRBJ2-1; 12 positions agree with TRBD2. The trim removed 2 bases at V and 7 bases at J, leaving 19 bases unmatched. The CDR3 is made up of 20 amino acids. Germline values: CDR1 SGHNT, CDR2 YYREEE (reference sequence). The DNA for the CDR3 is TGTGCCAGCAGCTTTCTTCCTAGCGGGAGGGAATGGCCGGGCGTAAATGAGCAGTTCTTC. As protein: CASSFLPSGREWPGVNEQFF.

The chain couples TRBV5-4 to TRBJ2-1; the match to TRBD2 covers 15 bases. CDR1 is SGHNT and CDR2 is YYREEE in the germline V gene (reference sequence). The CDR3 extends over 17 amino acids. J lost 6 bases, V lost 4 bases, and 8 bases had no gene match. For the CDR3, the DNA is TGTGCCAGCAGCCCAGGACTAGCGGGAGGGCCCGGCAATGAGCAGTTCTTC. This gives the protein CASSPGLAGGPGNEQFF.

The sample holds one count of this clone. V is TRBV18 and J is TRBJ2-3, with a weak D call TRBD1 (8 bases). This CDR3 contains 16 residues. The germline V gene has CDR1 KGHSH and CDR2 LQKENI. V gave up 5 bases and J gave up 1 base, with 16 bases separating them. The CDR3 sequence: CASSTNRGGGTDTQYF. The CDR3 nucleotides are TGTGCCAGCTCAACAAACAGGGGGGGAGGCACAGATACGCAGTATTTT.

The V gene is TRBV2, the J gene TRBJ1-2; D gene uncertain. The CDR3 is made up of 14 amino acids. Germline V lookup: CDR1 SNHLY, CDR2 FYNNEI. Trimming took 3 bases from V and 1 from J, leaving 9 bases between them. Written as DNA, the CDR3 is TGTGCCAGCAGTGAGAGTGAGAATAACTATGGCTACACCTTC. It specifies CASSESENNYGYTF.

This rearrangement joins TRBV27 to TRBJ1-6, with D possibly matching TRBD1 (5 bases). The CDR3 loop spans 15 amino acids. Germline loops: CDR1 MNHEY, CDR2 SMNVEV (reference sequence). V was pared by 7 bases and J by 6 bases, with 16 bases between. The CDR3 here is CASKEGALLNSPLHF. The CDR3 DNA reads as TGTGCCAGCAAAGAAGGGGCCTTACTTAATTCACCCCTCCACTTT.

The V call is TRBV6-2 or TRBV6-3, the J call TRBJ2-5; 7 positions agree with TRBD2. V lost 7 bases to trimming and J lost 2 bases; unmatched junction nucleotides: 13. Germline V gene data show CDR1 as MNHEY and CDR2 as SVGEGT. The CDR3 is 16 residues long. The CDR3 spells CASTPRVWGGQETQYF. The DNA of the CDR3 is TGTGCCAGCACCCCCCGGGTATGGGGGGGGCAAGAGACCCAGTACTTC.

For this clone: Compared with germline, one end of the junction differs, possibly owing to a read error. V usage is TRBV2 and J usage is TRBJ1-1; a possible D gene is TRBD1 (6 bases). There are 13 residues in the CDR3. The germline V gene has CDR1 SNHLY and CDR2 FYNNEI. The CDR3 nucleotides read TGTGCCAGCAGTGAAGCTTACAGGGAACGGGACGTCTTT. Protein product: CASSEAYRERDVF.

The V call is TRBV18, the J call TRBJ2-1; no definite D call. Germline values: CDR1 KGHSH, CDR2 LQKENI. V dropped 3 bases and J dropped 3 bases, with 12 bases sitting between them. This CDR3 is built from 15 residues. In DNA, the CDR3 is TGTGCCAGCTCACCTGGTTTGCAGAACTACAATGAGCAGTTCTTC. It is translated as CASSPGLQNYNEQFF.

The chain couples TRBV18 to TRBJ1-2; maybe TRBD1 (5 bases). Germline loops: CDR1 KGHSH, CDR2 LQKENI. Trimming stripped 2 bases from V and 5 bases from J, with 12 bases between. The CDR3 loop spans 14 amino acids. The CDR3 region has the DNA TGTGCCAGCTCACCAGTGGACACCCGTTATGGCTACACCTTC. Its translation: CASSPVDTRYGYTF.

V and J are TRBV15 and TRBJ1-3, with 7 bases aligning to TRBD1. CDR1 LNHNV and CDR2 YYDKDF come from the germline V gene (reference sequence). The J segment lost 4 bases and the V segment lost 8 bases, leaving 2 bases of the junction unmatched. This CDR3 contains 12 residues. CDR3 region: CATRQGGNTIYF. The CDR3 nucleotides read TGTGCCACCCGACAGGGCGGAAACACCATATATTTT.

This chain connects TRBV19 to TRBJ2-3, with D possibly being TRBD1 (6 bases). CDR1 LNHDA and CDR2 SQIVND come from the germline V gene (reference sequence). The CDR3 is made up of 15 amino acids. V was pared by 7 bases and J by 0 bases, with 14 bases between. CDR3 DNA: TGTGCCAGTACTCTACAGGGCGCTAGCACAGATACGCAGTATTTT. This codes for CASTLQGASTDTQYF. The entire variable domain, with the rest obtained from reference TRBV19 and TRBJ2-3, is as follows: DGGITQSPKYLFRKEGQNVTLSCEQNLNHDAMYWYRQDPGQGLRLIYYSQIVNDFQKGDIAEGYSVSREKKESFPLTVTSAQKNPTAFYLCASTLQGASTDTQYFGPGTRLTVL.

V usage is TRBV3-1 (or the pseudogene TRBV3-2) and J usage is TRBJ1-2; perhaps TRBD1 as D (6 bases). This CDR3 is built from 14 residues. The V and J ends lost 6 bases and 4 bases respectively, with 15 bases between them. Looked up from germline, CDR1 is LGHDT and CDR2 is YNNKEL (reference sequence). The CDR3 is CASRMGAVVYGYTF. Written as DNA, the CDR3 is TGTGCCAGCAGGATGGGGGCAGTTGTCTATGGCTACACCTTC.

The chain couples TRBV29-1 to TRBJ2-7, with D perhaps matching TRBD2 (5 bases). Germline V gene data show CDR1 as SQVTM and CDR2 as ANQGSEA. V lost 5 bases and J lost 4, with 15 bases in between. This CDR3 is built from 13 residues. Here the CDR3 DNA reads TGCAGCGTTCTATCCCCCCGGGGATACGAGCAGTACTTC. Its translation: CSVLSPRGYEQYF.

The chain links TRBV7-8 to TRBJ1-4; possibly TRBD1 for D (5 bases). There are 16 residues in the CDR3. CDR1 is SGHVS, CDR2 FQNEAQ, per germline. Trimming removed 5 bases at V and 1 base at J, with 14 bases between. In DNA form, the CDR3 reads TGTGCCAGCAGCCAAACCTCAACAGGAACTAATGAAAAACTGTTTTTT. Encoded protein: CASSQTSTGTNEKLFF.

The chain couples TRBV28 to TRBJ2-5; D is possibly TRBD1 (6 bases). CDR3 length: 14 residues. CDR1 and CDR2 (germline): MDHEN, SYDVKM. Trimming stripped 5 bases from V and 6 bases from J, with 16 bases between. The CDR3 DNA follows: TGTGCCAGCAGTCAGGACAGAAGGTTACAGACCCAGTACTTC. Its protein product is CASSQDRRLQTQYF.

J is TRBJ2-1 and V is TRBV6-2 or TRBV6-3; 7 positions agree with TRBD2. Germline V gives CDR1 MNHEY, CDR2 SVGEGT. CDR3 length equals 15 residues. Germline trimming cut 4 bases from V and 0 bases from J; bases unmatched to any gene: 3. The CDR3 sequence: CASSSGRPSYNEQFF. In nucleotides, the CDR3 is TGTGCCAGCAGTTCCGGGAGGCCCTCCTACAATGAGCAGTTCTTC.

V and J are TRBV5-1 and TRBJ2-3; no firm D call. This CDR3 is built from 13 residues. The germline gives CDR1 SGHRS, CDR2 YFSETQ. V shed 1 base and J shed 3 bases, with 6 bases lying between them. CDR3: CASSLTSTDTQYF. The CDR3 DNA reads TGCGCCAGCAGCTTGACCAGTACAGATACGCAGTATTTT.

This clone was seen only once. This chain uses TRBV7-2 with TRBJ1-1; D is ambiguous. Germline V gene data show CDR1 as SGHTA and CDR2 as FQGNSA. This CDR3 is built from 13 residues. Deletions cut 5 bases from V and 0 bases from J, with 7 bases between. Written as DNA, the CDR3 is TGTGCCAGCAGCGACGGGATGAACACTGAAGCTTTCTTT. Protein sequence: CASSDGMNTEAFF.

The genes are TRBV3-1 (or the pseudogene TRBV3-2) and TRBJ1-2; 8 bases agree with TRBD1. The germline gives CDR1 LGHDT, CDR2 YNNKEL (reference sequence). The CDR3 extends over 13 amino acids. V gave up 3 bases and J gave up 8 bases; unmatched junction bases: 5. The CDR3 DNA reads TGTGCCAGCAGCCATGGACAGGGTGGGGGCTACACCTTC. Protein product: CASSHGQGGGYTF.

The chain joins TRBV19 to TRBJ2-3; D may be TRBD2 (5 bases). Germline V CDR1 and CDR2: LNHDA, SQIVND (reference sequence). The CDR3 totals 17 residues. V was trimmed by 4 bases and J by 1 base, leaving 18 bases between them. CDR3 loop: CASSRFPTTRGTDTQYF. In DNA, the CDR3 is TGTGCCAGTAGTAGATTCCCGACTACGAGGGGCACAGATACGCAGTATTTT.

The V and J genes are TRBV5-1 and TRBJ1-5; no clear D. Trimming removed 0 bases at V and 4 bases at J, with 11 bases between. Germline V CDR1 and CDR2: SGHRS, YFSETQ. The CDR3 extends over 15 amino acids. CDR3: CASSLGTLPNQPQHF. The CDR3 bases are TGCGCCAGCAGCTTGGGAACCCTACCGAATCAGCCCCAGCATTTT.

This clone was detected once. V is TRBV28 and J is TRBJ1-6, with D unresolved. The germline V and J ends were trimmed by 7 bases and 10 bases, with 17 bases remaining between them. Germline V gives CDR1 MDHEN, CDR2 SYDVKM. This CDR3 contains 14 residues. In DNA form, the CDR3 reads TGTGCCAGCACCCAACTAACATCGGTCTCACCCCTCCACTTT. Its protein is CASTQLTSVSPLHF.

The CDR3 nucleotides are TGTGCCAGCAGCTTAGACTTTGCGTCAGGTTTAAATGGCGAAAAACTGTTTTTT. Translated, it gives CASSLDFASGLNGEKLFF. The chain employs TRBV7-2 and TRBJ1-4; no reliable D call. The CDR3 is 18 amino acids. The V end lost 1 base, the J end lost 8 bases, and 23 bases lay between the germline ends. CDR1 and CDR2 from the germline V gene are SGHTA and FQGNSA. The full variable domain, in which reference TRBV7-2 and TRBJ1-4 provide the parts outside the CDR3, is GAGVSQSPSNKVTEKGKDVELRCDPISGHTALYWYRQSLGQGLEFLIYFQGNSAPDKSGLPSDRFSAERTGGSVSTLTIQRTQQEDSAVYLCASSLDFASGLNGEKLFFGSGTQLSVL.